The rows below give T cell receptor beta chains drawn from one sample of a study of lymphopenia after photon versus proton radiotherapy. Assay: immunoSEQ multiplex PCR; the TCRdb copy retains only in-frame clones and omits some. The table has tens of thousands of clones, about 83% seen once. This material consisted of peripheral blood, taken from a patient treated with proton-based radiotherapy. The source of these receptors is a man aged 60-69 years with pancreatic cancer. Both conserved end residues are part of each CDR3. D genes are given only for firm matches. Rows may omit the clone size; those that give it use once, few, many or a size class.

TRBV25-1,NA,NA,TRBJ1-1,TGTGCCAGCAGTCCAGGAATCGCTGAAGCTTTCTTT,CASSPGIAEAFF
TRBV6-5,TRBD2,NA,TRBJ2-1,TGTGCCAGCTCTAGCGGGAGTTGGGGTGAGCAGTTCTTC,CASSSGSWGEQFF
TRBV11-2,NA,few,TRBJ2-2,TGTGCCAGCACCTTAACCCGGGAGCTGTTTTTT,CASTLTRELFF
TRBV6-1,NA,few,TRBJ1-1,TGTGCCAGCAGTGAAAGTCTTTGGGCTGAAGCTTTCTTT,CASSESLWAEAFF
TRBV7-9,TRBD2,NA,TRBJ2-1,TGTGCCAGCAGCTTACTCCTAGCGGGAGCGGTCAATGAGCAGTTCTTC,CASSLLLAGAVNEQFF
TRBV7-9,NA,NA,TRBJ1-1,TGTGCCAGCAGCTATAGGGGCAGGGTGAACACTGAAGCTTTCTTT,CASSYRGRVNTEAFF
TRBV29-1,NA,once,TRBJ2-5,TGCAGCGTCAACCTCGGGGAGACCCAGTACTTC,CSVNLGETQYF
TRBV7-9,TRBD2,NA,TRBJ2-1,TGTGCCAGCAGCTTAGAAGCCGGGACTAGAAGGGATGAGCAGTTCTTC,CASSLEAGTRRDEQFF
TRBV29-1,NA,NA,TRBJ1-3,TGCAGCGTTGTATTCCCGGGGAAGTCTGGAAACACCATATATTTT,CSVVFPGKSGNTIYF
TRBV7-9,NA,NA,TRBJ2-7,TGTGCCAGCAGCTTCTCGGTTAACGAGCAGTACTTC,CASSFSVNEQYF
TRBV7-9,TRBD1,NA,TRBJ1-5,TGTGCCTGGTCCAGGGGACAGGATCAGCCCCAGCATTTT,CAWSRGQDQPQHF
TRBV5-4,TRBD1,once,TRBJ1-5,TGTGCCAGCAGCTCATTGTTTCGGGACAGGGTTAGCAATCAGCCCCAGCATTTT,CASSSLFRDRVSNQPQHF
TRBV5-4,NA,NA,TRBJ1-3,TGTGCCAGCAGCCCGGACAGCATCTCTGGAAACACCATATATTTT,CASSPDSISGNTIYF
TRBV5-4,TRBD2,NA,TRBJ2-1,TGTGCCAGCAGCTTGGGTGGACTAGCGGGTACCTACAATGAGCAGTTCTTC,CASSLGGLAGTYNEQFF
TRBV28,NA,once,TRBJ2-7,TGTGCCAGCAGTTCGTGGACGAACGAGCAGTACTTC,CASSSWTNEQYF
TRBV6-1,NA,once,TRBJ1-1,TGTGCCAGCAGTGAATCCAGAACGAACACTGAAGCTTTCTTT,CASSESRTNTEAFF
TRBV27,TRBD1,once,TRBJ1-4,TGTGCCAGCCGAAGGACAGGGGGAAAAGAAAAACTGTTTTTT,CASRRTGGKEKLFF
TRBV29-1,NA,NA,TRBJ2-1,TGCAGCGTTGACGGCTACAATGAGCAGTTCTTC,CSVDGYNEQFF
TRBV6-4,TRBD2,few,TRBJ2-7,TGTGCCAAAACTAGCGGGAGCCACTCCTACGAGCAGTACTTC,CAKTSGSHSYEQYF
TRBV11-2,NA,few,TRBJ2-7,TGTGCCAGCAGCTCGGACCAGTGGGAGCAGTACTTC,CASSSDQWEQYF
TRBV4-2,NA,NA,TRBJ1-3,TGTGCCAGCAGCCTAGAGGCTTACACCATATATTTT,CASSLEAYTIYF
TRBV14,TRBD1,NA,TRBJ1-1,TGTGCCAGCAGCCAAGTCCGGGACAGGGAATCTGAAGCTTTCTTT,CASSQVRDRESEAFF
TRBV7-8,NA,NA,TRBJ2-3,TGTGCCAGCAGCCCCCTGGTCGTAGATACGCAGTATTTT,CASSPLVVDTQYF
TRBV5-1,NA,NA,TRBJ2-3,TGCGCCAGCGCAATGACGGGGGACACAGATACGCAGTATTTT,CASAMTGDTDTQYF
TRBV7-6,TRBD2,NA,TRBJ2-1,TGTGCCAGCAGCTTAGTGGGACTAGCGGTCGGGAGGCAGTTCTTC,CASSLVGLAVGRQFF
TRBV4-1,NA,NA,TRBJ2-4,TGCGCCAGCAGCGCGGGGCTATGGGACATTCAGTACTTC,CASSAGLWDIQYF
TRBV19,TRBD2,NA,TRBJ2-5,TGTGCCAGTAGTTCCATCCTAGCGGACCACGATACCCAGTACTTC,CASSSILADHDTQYF
TRBV9,NA,NA,TRBJ2-1,TGTGCCAGCAGCACGGGACTCCACCCCAATGAGCAGTTCTTC,CASSTGLHPNEQFF
TRBV7-6,TRBD1,once,TRBJ1-3,TGTGCCAGCAGCAGGACAGGGGGCATTGTGGACACCATATATTTT,CASSRTGGIVDTIYF
TRBV2,NA,NA,TRBJ2-1,TGTGCCAGCAGTTCGCTCGGGGGACAGCCGGTGTTCTTC,CASSSLGGQPVFF
TRBV6-5,NA,NA,TRBJ2-7,TGTGCCAGCAGTTACTCCCGGGGACCCTACGAGCAGTACTTC,CASSYSRGPYEQYF
TRBV7-9,TRBD1,NA,TRBJ1-5,TGTGCCAGCAGCCCCGGACAGGGGGCAATTGGAAGCAATCAGCCCCAGCATTTT,CASSPGQGAIGSNQPQHF
TRBV30,NA,NA,TRBJ2-5,TGTGCCTGGAGTGTAAAGGAGACCCAGTACTTC,CAWSVKETQYF
TRBV18,TRBD1,NA,TRBJ2-4,TGTGCCAGCTCTGCCGGGACAGGGGTGACCAAAAACATTCAGTACTTC,CASSAGTGVTKNIQYF
TRBV30,TRBD2,NA,TRBJ2-3,TGTGCCTGGAGTACTAGCGGGAGTAGCACAGATACGCAGTATTTT,CAWSTSGSSTDTQYF
TRBV5-5,TRBD1,NA,TRBJ2-2,TGTGCCAGCAGCTTTGGACAGGGGGCGGACACCGGGGAGCTGTTTTTT,CASSFGQGADTGELFF